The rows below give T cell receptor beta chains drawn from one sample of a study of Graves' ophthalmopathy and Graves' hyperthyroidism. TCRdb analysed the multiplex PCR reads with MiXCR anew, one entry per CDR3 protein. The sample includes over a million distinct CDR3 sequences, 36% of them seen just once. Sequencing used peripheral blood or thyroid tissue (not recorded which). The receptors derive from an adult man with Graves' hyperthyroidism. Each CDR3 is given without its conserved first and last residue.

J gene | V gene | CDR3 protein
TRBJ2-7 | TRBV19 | ASSIRGGRWVEQY
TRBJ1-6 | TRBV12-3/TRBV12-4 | ASRPQGPSSPLH
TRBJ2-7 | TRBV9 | ASSVDGTNTYEQY
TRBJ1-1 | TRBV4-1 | ASSQHRGTEAF
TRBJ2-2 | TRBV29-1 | SAQTGRFGELF
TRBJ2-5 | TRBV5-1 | ASSLAGETQY
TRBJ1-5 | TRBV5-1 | ASTVTGTVRTDPQH
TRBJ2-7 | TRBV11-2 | ASSFLGRGSYEQY
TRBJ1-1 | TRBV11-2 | ASSPLGQGRGGEAF
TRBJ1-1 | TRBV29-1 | SVQGSTEAF
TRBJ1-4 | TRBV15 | ATSRVGTDKLF
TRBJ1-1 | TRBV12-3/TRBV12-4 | ASRASGTVNTEAF
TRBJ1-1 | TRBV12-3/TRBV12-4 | ASSLPHGTGVHEAF
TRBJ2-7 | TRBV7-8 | ASSTLSGEYYEQY
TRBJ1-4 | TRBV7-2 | ASSPLRTATNEKLF
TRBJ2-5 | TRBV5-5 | ASSRVTGGETQY
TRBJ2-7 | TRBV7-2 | ASSWISDSFGEQY
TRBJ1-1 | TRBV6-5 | ASSYSSQGSGNTEAF